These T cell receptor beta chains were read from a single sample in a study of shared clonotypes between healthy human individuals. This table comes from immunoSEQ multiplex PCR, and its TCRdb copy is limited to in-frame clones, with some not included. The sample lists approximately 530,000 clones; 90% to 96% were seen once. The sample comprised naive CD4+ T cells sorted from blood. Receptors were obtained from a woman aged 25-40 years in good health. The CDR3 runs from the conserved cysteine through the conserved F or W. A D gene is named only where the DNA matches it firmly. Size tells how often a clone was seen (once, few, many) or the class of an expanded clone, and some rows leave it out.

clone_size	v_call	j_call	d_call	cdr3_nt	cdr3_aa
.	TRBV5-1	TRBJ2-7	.	TGCGCCAGCAGCTTGGCCGAGGTGGGCCCCGTGAAGGAGCAGTACTTC	CASSLAEVGPVKEQYF
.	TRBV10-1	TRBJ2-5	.	TGCGCCAGCAGTGAGTCGACGGTAGGGGACCAAGAGACCCAGTACTTC	CASSESTVGDQETQYF
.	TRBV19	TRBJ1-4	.	TGTGCCAGTAGTATCCGACCGGGCCCAGGGAGGGAAAAACTGTTTTTT	CASSIRPGPGREKLFF
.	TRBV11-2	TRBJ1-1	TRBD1	TGTGCCAGCAGCTTATCACAGGGGGGTATCACTGAAGCTTTCTTT	CASSLSQGGITEAFF
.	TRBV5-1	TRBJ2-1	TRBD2	TGCGCCAGCAGCGATGGAGGTAGCGGGAACAACAATGAGCAGTTCTTC	CASSDGGSGNNNEQFF
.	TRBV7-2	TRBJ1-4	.	TGTGCCAGCAGCAACAGACAGGATGCAACTAATGAAAAACTGTTTTTT	CASSNRQDATNEKLFF
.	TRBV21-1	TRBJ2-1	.	TGTGCCAGCAGCACTGACTTGAAGCCAAACAATGAGCAGTTCTTC	CASSTDLKPNNEQFF
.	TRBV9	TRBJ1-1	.	TGTGCCAGCAGCGTAGGGACGTCTGTGGGGTTCAGTCACACTGAAGCTTTCTTT	CASSVGTSVGFSHTEAFF
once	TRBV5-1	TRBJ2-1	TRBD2	TGCGCCAGCAGCTTGGATCTAGCGGGCGATGAGCAGTTCTTC	CASSLDLAGDEQFF
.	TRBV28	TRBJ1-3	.	TGTGCCAGCAGTCCAGTTAGGAGGAGCTCTGGAAACACCATATATTTT	CASSPVRRSSGNTIYF
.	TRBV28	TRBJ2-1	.	TGTGCCAGCAGTTTTGCCCCGAGGGAGCAGTTCTTC	CASSFAPREQFF
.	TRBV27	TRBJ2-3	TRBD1	TGTGCCAGCAGTACCTTAAGGAAAGGGGGCGTGAATACGCAGTATTTT	CASSTLRKGGVNTQYF
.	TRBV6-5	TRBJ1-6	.	TGTGCCAGCAGTTACGTCGGTGGCTATAATTCACCCCTCCACTTT	CASSYVGGYNSPLHF
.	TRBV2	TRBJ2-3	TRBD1	TGTGCCAGCAGTGATGTAGTCTTGTGGGACAGGGGGACAGATACGCAGTATTTT	CASSDVVLWDRGTDTQYF
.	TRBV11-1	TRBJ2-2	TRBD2	TGTGCCAGCAGCCCCAGCGGGGCCGCGAACACCGGGGAGCTGTTTTTT	CASSPSGAANTGELFF
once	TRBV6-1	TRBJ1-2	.	TGTGCCAGCAGTGAAGCGAAGGGCAGGGATGGCTACACCTTC	CASSEAKGRDGYTF
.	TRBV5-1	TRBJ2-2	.	TGCGCCAGCAGCTTGAACCAGGATTTGTTTTTT	CASSLNQDLFF
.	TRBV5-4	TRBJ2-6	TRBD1	TGTGCCACCGACAGGGCTGGGGCCAACGTCCTGACTTTC	CATDRAGANVLTF
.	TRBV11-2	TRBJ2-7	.	TGTGCCAGCAGCTTCGGCCTAGCCTCCTACGAGCAGTACTTC	CASSFGLASYEQYF
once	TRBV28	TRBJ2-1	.	TGTGCCAGCAGTCCCAGGGGTCGGATCGGCAATGAGCAGTTCTTC	CASSPRGRIGNEQFF
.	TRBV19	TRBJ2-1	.	TGTGCCAGTAGTAGGGGAGGGGGCGCCTCCTACAATGAGCAGTTCTTC	CASSRGGGASYNEQFF
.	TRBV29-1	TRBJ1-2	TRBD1	TGCAGCGTTGAGAGGGGACAGGGCGGCTATGGCTACACCTTC	CSVERGQGGYGYTF
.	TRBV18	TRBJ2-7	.	TGTGCCAGCTCAGCGGTCCAGGGCAACGAGCAGTACTTC	CASSAVQGNEQYF
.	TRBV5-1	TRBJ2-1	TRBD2	TGCGCCAGCAGCTTTAGGGGTAGGAGCGGGGGAGACCACAATGAGCAGTTCTTC	CASSFRGRSGGDHNEQFF
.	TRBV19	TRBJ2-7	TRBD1	TGTGCCAGTAGTCCCGCCGGGACAGGGCCCTACGAGCAGTACTTC	CASSPAGTGPYEQYF
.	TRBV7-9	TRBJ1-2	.	TGTGCCAGCAGCTTACTGGCAAATGAGGGCTACACCTTC	CASSLLANEGYTF
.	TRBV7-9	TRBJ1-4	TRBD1	TGTGCCAGCAGCCCCAGAGGGGGCAGTGGTGAAAAACTGTTTTTT	CASSPRGGSGEKLFF
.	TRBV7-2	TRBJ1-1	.	TGTGCCAGCAGCTTCAAACAGGGAGTAGGGTTAGACACTGAAGCTTTCTTT	CASSFKQGVGLDTEAFF
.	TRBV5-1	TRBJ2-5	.	TGCGCCAGCAGCGAACTTGGGTGGGGCCAAGAGACCCAGTACTTC	CASSELGWGQETQYF
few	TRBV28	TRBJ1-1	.	TGTGCCAGCAGATTGCGTGAAGCTTTCTTT	CASRLREAFF
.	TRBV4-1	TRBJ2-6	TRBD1	TGCGCCAGCAGCCAAGGCGAACAGGGGCGGGTCTCTGGGGCCAACGTCCTGACTTTC	CASSQGEQGRVSGANVLTF
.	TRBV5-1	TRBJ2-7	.	TGCGCCAGCACGGACCCCGGGACCTACGAGCAGTACTTC	CASTDPGTYEQYF
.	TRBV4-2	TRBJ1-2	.	TGTGCCAGCAGCCAAGGTGGAGGGGGACCAAACTATGGCTACACCTTC	CASSQGGGGPNYGYTF
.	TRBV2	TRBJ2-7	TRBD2	TGTGCCAGCAGTGAATCCTGGACTAGCTCCTACGAGCAGTACTTC	CASSESWTSSYEQYF
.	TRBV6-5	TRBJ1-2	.	TGTGCCAGCAGTTACGGTGGGTTTGGCTATGGCTACACCTTC	CASSYGGFGYGYTF
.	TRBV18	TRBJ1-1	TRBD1	TGTGCCAGCTCACCATTCTATAGGGACAGGGAGAACACTGAAGCTTTCTTT	CASSPFYRDRENTEAFF
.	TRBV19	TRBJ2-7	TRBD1	TGTGCCAGTAGTATGGGGGGACAGGGGTACGAGCAGTACTTC	CASSMGGQGYEQYF
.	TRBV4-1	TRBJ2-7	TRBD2	TGCGCCAGCAGCCAAGAATTGGTGCGGGTAGCGGGAGGATCCTACGAGCAGTACTTC	CASSQELVRVAGGSYEQYF
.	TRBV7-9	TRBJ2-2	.	TGTGCCAGCAGCTTAGTTCTGGGGGACACCGGGGAGCTGTTTTTT	CASSLVLGDTGELFF
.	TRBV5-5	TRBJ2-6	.	TGTGCCAGCAGCTTAATAATTATCTCTGGGGCCAACGTCCTGACTTTC	CASSLIIISGANVLTF
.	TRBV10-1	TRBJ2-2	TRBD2	TGCGCCAGCAGTGATAGGGCGGGAGGGGACACCGGGGAGCTGTTTTTT	CASSDRAGGDTGELFF
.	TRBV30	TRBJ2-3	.	TGTGCCTGGAGGGCGGAGGCGGGGCGCACAGATACGCAGTATTTT	CAWRAEAGRTDTQYF
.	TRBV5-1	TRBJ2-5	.	TGCGCCAGCAGCAGGGGCGGGGTTCAAGAGACCCAGTACTTC	CASSRGGVQETQYF
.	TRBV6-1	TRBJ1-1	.	TGTGCCAGCAGTGAATATCGGGCAGGGCCTACTGAAGCTTTCTTT	CASSEYRAGPTEAFF
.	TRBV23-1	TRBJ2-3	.	TGCGCCAGCAGTAGCGTACTAGAGCTAGGAGATACGCAGTATTTT	CASSSVLELGDTQYF
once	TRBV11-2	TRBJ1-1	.	TGTGCCAGCAGCTTATGGGGGGAGAACACTGAAGCTTTCTTT	CASSLWGENTEAFF
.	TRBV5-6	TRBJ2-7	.	TGTGCCAGCAGCTTGCTCTCGGTGGAGCAGTACTTC	CASSLLSVEQYF
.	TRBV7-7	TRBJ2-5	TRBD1	TGTGCCAGCAGCTCGGACAGGGTCGAGACCCAGTACTTC	CASSSDRVETQYF
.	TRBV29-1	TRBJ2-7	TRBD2	TGCAGCGTTGGGATTAGCGGGCACGAGCAGTACTTC	CSVGISGHEQYF
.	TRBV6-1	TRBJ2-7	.	TGTGCCAGCAGTGAACGGCCCTACGAGCAGTACTTC	CASSERPYEQYF
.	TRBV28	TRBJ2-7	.	TGTGCCAGCAGTTTAATATGGACAGCCTACTCCTACGAGCAGTACTTC	CASSLIWTAYSYEQYF
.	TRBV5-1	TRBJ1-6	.	TGCGCCAGCAGCTTGCCCGGGTTAAATTCACCCCTCCACTTT	CASSLPGLNSPLHF
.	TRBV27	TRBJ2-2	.	TGTGCCAGCAGTTTCCTGAACACCGGGGAGCTGTTTTTT	CASSFLNTGELFF
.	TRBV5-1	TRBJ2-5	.	TGCGCCAGCAGCAGGGGGACTATGACAGAGACCCAGTACTTC	CASSRGTMTETQYF
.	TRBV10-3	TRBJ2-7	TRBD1	TGTGCCATCAGCGAACCGGGACAGAAATACGAGCAGTACTTC	CAISEPGQKYEQYF
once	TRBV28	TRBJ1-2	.	TGTGCCAGCAGTTCGAATCTCGTTCTCGGCTACACCTTC	CASSSNLVLGYTF
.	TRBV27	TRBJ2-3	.	TGTGCCAGCAGTTTATCTACAAGCACAGATACGCAGTATTTT	CASSLSTSTDTQYF
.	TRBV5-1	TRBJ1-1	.	TGCGCCAGCAGCTTACCGGGAAACACTGAAGCTTTCTTT	CASSLPGNTEAFF